This passage covers 21 T cell receptor beta chains from one sample sequenced in a study of blood T cell repertoires in COVID-19. Clones were sequenced by immunoSEQ multiplex PCR, and TCRdb holds only the in-frame ones, with some missing. The sample consists of around 60,000 clones, roughly 90% of them appearing once. Sequencing was done on a sample of peripheral blood. The receptors come from a man in his 60s with active COVID-19.

The chain recombines TRBV19 with TRBJ2-3; TRBD1 matches 9 bases. The CDR3 runs 17 residues. From germline, CDR1 is LNHDA and CDR2 SQIVND (reference sequence). V gave up 4 bases and J gave up 6 bases; unmatched junction bases: 14. DNA of the CDR3: TGTGCCAGTAGTACAGTCGGGACAGGGTTGTTCGGGGATACGCAGTATTTT. Protein: CASSTVGTGLFGDTQYF. Full variable domain (missing parts from reference TRBV19 and TRBJ2-3): DGGITQSPKYLFRKEGQNVTLSCEQNLNHDAMYWYRQDPGQGLRLIYYSQIVNDFQKGDIAEGYSVSREKKESFPLTVTSAQKNPTAFYLCASSTVGTGLFGDTQYFGPGTRLTVL.

V gene TRBV14 combines with J gene TRBJ2-7, with D perhaps TRBD2 (6 bases). CDR3 length equals 15 residues. Trimming pared 0 bases from V and 3 bases from J, leaving 12 bases between. The germline CDR1 and CDR2 sequences are SGHDN and FVKESK. The CDR3 is CASSQEEGWVYEQYF. In DNA form, the CDR3 reads TGTGCCAGCAGCCAAGAGGAGGGGTGGGTCTACGAGCAGTACTTC.

This clone was observed many times. V gene TRBV6-5 combines with J gene TRBJ2-7; D is uncertain. Germline CDR1 is MNHEY and CDR2 is SVGAGI. The CDR3 runs to 14 residues. Trimming cost V 3 bases and J 6 bases, with 15 bases left between them. The CDR3 DNA is TGTGCCAGCAGTTATGACTCGACGTCTTCCGAGCAGTACTTC. Protein product: CASSYDSTSSEQYF.

The chain joins TRBV3-1 (or the pseudogene TRBV3-2) to TRBJ2-1; 7 nucleotides match TRBD1. Germline assignment: CDR1 LGHDT and CDR2 YNNKEL (reference sequence). The CDR3 totals 15 residues. V shed 4 bases, J shed 15 bases, and the junction held 18 bases outside the gene matches. The CDR3 sequence: CASSRLPEGAVTPFF. As DNA, the CDR3 is TGTGCCAGCAGCCGCCTCCCCGAGGGGGCAGTCACGCCGTTCTTC.

The rearrangement joins TRBV5-1 to TRBJ2-3; maybe TRBD2 (5 bases). CDR3 length: 13 amino acids. Trimming stripped 4 bases from V and 0 bases from J, with 6 bases between. Germline CDR1 reads SGHRS; CDR2 reads YFSETQ. The CDR3 spells CASSSGSTDTQYF. The CDR3 DNA reads as TGCGCCAGCAGCAGCGGTAGCACAGATACGCAGTATTTT.

This sequence joins TRBV19 and TRBJ2-1, with 10 bases that match TRBD2. CDR1 LNHDA and CDR2 SQIVND come from the germline V gene (reference sequence). The length of the CDR3 is 13 residues. The ends lost 6 bases at V and 11 bases at J; junction bases unmatched: 7. CDR3 protein: CASRASGSPKQFF. In nucleotides, the CDR3 is TGTGCCAGTAGGGCTAGCGGGAGTCCAAAGCAGTTCTTC.

This sequence joins TRBV3-1 (or the pseudogene TRBV3-2) and TRBJ2-1; D might be TRBD2 (5 bases). The germline V gene has CDR1 LGHDT and CDR2 YNNKEL (reference sequence). V was clipped by 4 bases and J by 5 bases, with 21 bases between them. There are 17 residues in the CDR3. The DNA of the CDR3 is TGTGCCAGCAGCCTCGGGGTGGCCGGGCTAATAAACAATGAGCAGTTCTTC. Its translation: CASSLGVAGLINNEQFF.

The chain employs TRBV25-1 and TRBJ2-5; D uncertain. There are 11 residues in the CDR3. Germline CDR1 MGHDK, CDR2 SYGVNS. The V and J ends lost 8 bases and 1 base respectively, with 5 bases between them. DNA of the CDR3: TGTGCCAGCGCAGGCCAAGAGACCCAGTACTTC. Translation gives CASAGQETQYF.

The chain combines TRBV10-3 with TRBJ1-1; D is possibly TRBD1 (6 bases). V gave up 4 bases and J gave up 4 bases, with 19 bases separating them. This CDR3 comprises 16 residues. Germline V CDR1 and CDR2: ENHRY, SYGVKD. The CDR3 nucleotides read TGTGCCATCAGTGCGTCCGAGACAGGACACGGCACTGAAGCTTTCTTT. Translated, it gives CAISASETGHGTEAFF.

The chain carries TRBV2 and TRBJ2-4; 10 bases line up with TRBD1. Germline values: CDR1 SNHLY, CDR2 FYNNEI. The ends lost 8 bases at V and 1 base at J; junction bases unmatched: 5. CDR3 length equals 15 residues. The CDR3 DNA follows: TGTGCCAGCCGACAGGGGGCGCGGGCCAAAAACATTCAGTACTTC. Its translation is CASRQGARAKNIQYF.

This chain connects TRBV25-1 to TRBJ2-7, with 8 bases fitting TRBD2. V trimming: 6 bases; J trimming: 4 bases; junction bases outside the gene matches: 8. Germline CDR1 reads MGHDK; CDR2 reads SYGVNS. The length of the CDR3 is 14 residues. CDR3 region: CASRMSGSLYEQYF. In DNA form, the CDR3 reads TGTGCCAGCAGGATGAGCGGGAGTCTGTACGAGCAGTACTTC.

V and J are TRBV4-1 and TRBJ1-5, with 7 bases that match TRBD1. The V segment lost 9 bases and the J segment 1 base; nucleotides outside the gene matches: 6. The CDR3 has 14 amino acids. The germline gives CDR1 MGHRA, CDR2 YSYEKL. The CDR3, as DNA: TGCGCCAGTAGGGGGCTCGGGAGCAATCAGCCCCAGCATTTT. This sequence encodes CASRGLGSNQPQHF.

The chain recombines TRBV7-9 with TRBJ2-1; a possible D gene is TRBD1 (5 bases). The V and J ends lost 4 bases and 3 bases respectively, with 16 bases between them. Germline V gene sequence: CDR1 SEHNR, CDR2 FQNEAQ (reference sequence). There are 16 residues in the CDR3. In nucleotides, the CDR3 is TGTGCCAGCAGCTCCTTGGCCAGGGTCAACTACAATGAGCAGTTCTTC. Amino acid sequence: CASSSLARVNYNEQFF.

The rearrangement uses TRBV9 and TRBJ2-5; TRBD2 agrees at 7 bases. Germline V gene sequence: CDR1 SGDLS, CDR2 YYNGEE. The V and J ends lost 1 base and 2 bases, in that order; junction bases with no gene match: 5. The CDR3 loop spans 15 amino acids. CDR3 loop: CASSVTAGRQETQYF. CDR3 nucleotide sequence: TGTGCCAGCAGCGTAACAGCGGGGCGACAAGAGACCCAGTACTTC.

J is TRBJ1-3 and V is TRBV6-5; D remains unclear. This CDR3 is 13 amino acids long. Germline CDR1 MNHEY, CDR2 SVGAGI. Trimming removed 3 bases from V and 0 bases from J, with 3 bases in between. The DNA for the CDR3 is TGTGCCAGCAGTTATAGCTCTGGAAACACCATATATTTT. It encodes CASSYSSGNTIYF.

J is TRBJ2-7 and V is TRBV7-2; 7 nucleotides line up with TRBD1. The CDR3 has 14 amino acids. The junction had 9 bases not matched to a gene; V was cut back by 3 bases and J by 7 bases. Per the germline V gene, CDR1 is SGHTA and CDR2 is FQGNSA. For the CDR3, the DNA is TGTGCCAGCAGCTTCCAGACAGGGTCGGGTGAGCAGTACTTC. Translated: CASSFQTGSGEQYF.

The chain combines TRBV7-9 with TRBJ2-3, with 8 bases fitting TRBD2. Germline V lookup: CDR1 SEHNR, CDR2 FQNEAQ (reference sequence). The trim removed 5 bases at V and 4 bases at J, leaving 14 bases unmatched. The CDR3 loop spans 17 amino acids. The DNA for the CDR3 is TGTGCCAGCAGCCAGAGGCCCCTTGGGCGGGGGGCAGATACGCAGTATTTT. Its translation: CASSQRPLGRGADTQYF.

This sequence joins TRBV4-3 and TRBJ2-5, with 7 bases lining up with TRBD2. CDR3 length: 14 amino acids. V lost 4 bases, J lost 5 bases, and 7 bases stayed unmatched. Germline CDR1 is LGHNA and CDR2 is YSLEER. This CDR3 is CASSLSGMAETQYF. The CDR3 DNA reads TGCGCCAGCAGCCTAAGCGGGATGGCGGAGACCCAGTACTTC.

V and J are TRBV19 and TRBJ2-1, with D possibly matching TRBD1 (6 bases). The CDR3 spans 13 residues. Germline assignment: CDR1 LNHDA and CDR2 SQIVND (reference sequence). With 3 bases removed from V and 10 bases from J, the gap between germline ends came to 13 bases. In DNA, the CDR3 is TGTGCCAGTAGTATCGGACAGATAGGGGAGCAGTTCTTC. Amino acid sequence: CASSIGQIGEQFF.

CDR3 coding DNA: TGTGCCAGCGGTCAGATTTCCTACGAGCAGTACTTC. It specifies CASGQISYEQYF. The chain has TRBV6-5 and TRBJ2-7; D call uncertain. V was cut by 8 bases and J by 1 base, with 9 bases left in between. Germline assignment: CDR1 MNHEY and CDR2 SVGAGI. CDR3 size: 12 residues.

The chain uses TRBV7-3 and TRBJ1-1; 10 bases line up with TRBD1. The CDR3 is made up of 13 amino acids. The V gene's germline CDR1 is SGHTA and CDR2 FQGTGA. The V segment lost 5 bases and the J segment 5 bases; nucleotides outside the gene matches: 2. CDR3 sequence: CASSRDRGTEAFF. The CDR3 nucleotides read TGTGCCAGCAGCAGGGACAGGGGTACTGAAGCTTTCTTT.